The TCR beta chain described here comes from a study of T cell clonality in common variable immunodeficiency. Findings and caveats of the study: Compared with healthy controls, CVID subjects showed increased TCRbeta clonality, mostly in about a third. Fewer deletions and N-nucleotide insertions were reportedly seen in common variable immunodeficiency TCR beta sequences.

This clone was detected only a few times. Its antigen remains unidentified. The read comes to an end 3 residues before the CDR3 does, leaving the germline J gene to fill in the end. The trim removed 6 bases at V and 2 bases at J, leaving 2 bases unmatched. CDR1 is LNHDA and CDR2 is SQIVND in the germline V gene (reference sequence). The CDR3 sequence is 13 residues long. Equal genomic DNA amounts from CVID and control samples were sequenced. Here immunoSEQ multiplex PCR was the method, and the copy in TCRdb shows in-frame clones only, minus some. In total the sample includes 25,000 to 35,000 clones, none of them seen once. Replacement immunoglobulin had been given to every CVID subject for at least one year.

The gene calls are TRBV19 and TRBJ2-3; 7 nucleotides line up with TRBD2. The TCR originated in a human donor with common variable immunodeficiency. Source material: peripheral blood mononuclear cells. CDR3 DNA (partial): TGTGCCAGTAGGGGGGGGAACACAGATACG. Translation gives CASRGGNTDT. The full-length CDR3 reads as CASRGGNTDTQYF.